This TCR beta chain was observed in a study of technical replicates of blood from a handful of donors. Sequencing used immunoSEQ multiplex PCR; TCRdb keeps in-frame clones, though not all of them. The data show fewer than 95,000 clones, with more than 85% seen just once and 0.25% held by the top ten. The germline V gene encodes CDR1 MNHEY and CDR2 SMNVEV (reference sequence). With 8 bases clipped from V and 3 bases from J, the junction kept 13 bases outside the gene matches. The CDR3 is made up of 15 amino acids. The clonotype comes from a human donor in good health. Sequenced input: T cells isolated from PBMCs. V gene TRBV27 combines with J gene TRBJ2-7; the match to TRBD2 covers 7 bases. The CDR3: CASREAGLSRYEQYF. For the CDR3, the DNA is TGTGCCAGCCGGGAGGCGGGACTCTCTCGCTACGAGCAGTACTTC.